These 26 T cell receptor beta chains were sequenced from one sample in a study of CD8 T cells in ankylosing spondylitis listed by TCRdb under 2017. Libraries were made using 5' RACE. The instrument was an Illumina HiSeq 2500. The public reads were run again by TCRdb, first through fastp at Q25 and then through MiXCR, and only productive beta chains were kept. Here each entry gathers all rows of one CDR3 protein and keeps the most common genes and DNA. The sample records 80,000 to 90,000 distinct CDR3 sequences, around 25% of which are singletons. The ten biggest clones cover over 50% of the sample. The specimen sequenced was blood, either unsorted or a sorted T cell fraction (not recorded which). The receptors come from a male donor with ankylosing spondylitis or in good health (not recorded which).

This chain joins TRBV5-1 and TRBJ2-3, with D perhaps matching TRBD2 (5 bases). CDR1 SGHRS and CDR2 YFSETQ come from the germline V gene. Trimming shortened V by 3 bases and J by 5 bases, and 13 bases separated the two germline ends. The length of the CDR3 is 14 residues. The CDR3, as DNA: TGCGCCAGCAGCTATATACTAGTTGGAGATACGCAGTATTTT. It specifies CASSYILVGDTQYF.

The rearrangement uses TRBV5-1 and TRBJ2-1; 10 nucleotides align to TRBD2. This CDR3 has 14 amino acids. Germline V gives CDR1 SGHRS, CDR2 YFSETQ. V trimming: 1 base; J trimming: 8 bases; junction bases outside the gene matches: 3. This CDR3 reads CASSLTSGIDEQFF. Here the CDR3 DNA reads TGCGCCAGCAGCTTGACTAGCGGGATAGATGAGCAGTTCTTC.

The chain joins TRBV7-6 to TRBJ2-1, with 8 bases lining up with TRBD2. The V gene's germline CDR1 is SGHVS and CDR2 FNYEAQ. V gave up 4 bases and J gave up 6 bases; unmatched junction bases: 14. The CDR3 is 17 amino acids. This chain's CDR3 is CASSSTSTGLVFNEQFF. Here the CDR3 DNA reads TGTGCCAGCAGCTCTACCTCAACGGGACTAGTGTTCAATGAGCAGTTCTTC.

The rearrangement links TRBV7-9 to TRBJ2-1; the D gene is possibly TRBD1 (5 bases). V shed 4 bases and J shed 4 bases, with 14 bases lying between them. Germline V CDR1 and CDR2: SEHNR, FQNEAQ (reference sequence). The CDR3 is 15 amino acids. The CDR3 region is CASSSDTAGYNEQFF. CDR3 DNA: TGTGCCAGCAGCTCGGACACGGCAGGGTACAATGAGCAGTTCTTC.

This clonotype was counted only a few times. This CDR3 reads CASSPLTRLYEAFF. Here the CDR3 DNA reads TGTGCCAGCTCACCATTAACACGGTTATATGAAGCTTTCTTT. This sequence joins TRBV18 and TRBJ1-1; no firm D call. Germline loops: CDR1 KGHSH, CDR2 LQKENI. CDR3 length: 14 residues. Deletions cut 2 bases from V and 7 bases from J, with 14 bases between.

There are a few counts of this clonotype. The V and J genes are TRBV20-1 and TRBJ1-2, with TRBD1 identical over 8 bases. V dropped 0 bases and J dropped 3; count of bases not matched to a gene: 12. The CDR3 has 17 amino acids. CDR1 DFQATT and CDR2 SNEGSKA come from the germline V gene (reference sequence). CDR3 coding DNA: TGCAGTGCTAGAGACATACCTACAGGGGGATCCTACTATGGCTACACCTTC. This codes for CSARDIPTGGSYYGYTF.

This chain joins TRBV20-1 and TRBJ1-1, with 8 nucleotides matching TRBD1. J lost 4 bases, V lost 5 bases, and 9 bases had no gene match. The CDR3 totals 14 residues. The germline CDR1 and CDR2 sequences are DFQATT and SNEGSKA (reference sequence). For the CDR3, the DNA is TGCAGTGCTGCCAGGACAGGGTGGGGCACTGAAGCTTTCTTT. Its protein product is CSAARTGWGTEAFF.

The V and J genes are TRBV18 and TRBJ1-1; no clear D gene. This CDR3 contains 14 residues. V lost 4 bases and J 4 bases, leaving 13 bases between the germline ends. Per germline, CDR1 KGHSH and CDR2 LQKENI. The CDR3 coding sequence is TGTGCCAGCTCACAACACTCCGAGGGCACTGAAGCTTTCTTT. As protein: CASSQHSEGTEAFF.

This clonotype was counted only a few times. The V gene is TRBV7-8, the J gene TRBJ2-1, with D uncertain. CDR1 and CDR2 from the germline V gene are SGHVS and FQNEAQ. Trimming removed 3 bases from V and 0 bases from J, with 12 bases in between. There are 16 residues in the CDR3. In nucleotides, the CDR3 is TGTGCCAGCAGCTTCTTTACAGATGTCTCCTACAATGAGCAGTTCTTC. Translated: CASSFFTDVSYNEQFF.

Written as DNA, the CDR3 is TGTGCCAGCACCGGACTACTAGCGGATACTCAGACCCAGTACTTC. Amino acid sequence: CASTGLLADTQTQYF. The V gene is TRBV28, the J gene TRBJ2-5; 8 nucleotides match TRBD2. Trimming at V came to 7 bases and at J to 6 bases, leaving 13 bases not matched to a gene. The CDR3 sequence is 15 residues long. Germline CDR1 is MDHEN and CDR2 is SYDVKM.

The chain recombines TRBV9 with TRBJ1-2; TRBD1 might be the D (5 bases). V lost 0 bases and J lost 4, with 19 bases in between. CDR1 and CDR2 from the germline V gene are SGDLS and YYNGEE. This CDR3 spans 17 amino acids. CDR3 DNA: TGTGCCAGCAGCGTAGAGTGGGAGGAGGGGAAGGGCTATGGCTACACCTTC. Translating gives CASSVEWEEGKGYGYTF.

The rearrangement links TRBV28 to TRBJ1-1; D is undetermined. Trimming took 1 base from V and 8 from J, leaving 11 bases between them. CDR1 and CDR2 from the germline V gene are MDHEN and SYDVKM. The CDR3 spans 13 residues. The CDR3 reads CASSLSDRREAFF. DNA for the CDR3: TGTGCCAGCAGTTTATCAGACCGTAGAGAAGCTTTCTTT.

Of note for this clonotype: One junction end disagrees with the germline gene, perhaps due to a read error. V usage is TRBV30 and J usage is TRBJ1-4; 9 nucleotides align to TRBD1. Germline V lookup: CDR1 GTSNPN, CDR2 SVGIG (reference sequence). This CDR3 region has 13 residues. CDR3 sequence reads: CAWRDRGYEKLFF. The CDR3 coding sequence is TGTGCCTGGAGGGACAGGGGTTATGAAAAACTGTTTTTC.

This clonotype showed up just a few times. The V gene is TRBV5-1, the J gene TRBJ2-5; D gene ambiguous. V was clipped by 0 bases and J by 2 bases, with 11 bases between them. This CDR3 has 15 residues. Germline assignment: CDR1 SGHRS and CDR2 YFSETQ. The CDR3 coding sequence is TGCGCCAGCAGCTTGGAGTCTAGTTTTCAAGAGACCCAGTACTTC. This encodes CASSLESSFQETQYF.

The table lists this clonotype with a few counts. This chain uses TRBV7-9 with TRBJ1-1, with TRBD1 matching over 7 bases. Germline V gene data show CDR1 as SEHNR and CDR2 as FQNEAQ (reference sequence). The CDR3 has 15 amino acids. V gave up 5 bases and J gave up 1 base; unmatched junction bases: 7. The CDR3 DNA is TGTGCCAGCAGCACTCGACAGGGAGCGAACACTGAAGCTTTCTTT. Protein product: CASSTRQGANTEAFF.

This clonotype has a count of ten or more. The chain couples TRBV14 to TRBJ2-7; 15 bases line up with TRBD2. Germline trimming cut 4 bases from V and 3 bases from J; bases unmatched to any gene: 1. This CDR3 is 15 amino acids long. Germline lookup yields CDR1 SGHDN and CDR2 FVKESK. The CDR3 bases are TGTGCCAGCAGCCCGGGACTAGCGGGAGGCTACGAGCAGTACTTC. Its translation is CASSPGLAGGYEQYF.

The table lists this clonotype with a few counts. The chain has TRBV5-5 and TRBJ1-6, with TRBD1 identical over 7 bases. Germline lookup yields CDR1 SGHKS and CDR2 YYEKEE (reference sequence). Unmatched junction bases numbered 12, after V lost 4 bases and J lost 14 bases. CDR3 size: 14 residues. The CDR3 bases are TGTGCCAGCAGCCCTTGGACAGGCCCCTTGGCCCTCCACTTT. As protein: CASSPWTGPLALHF.

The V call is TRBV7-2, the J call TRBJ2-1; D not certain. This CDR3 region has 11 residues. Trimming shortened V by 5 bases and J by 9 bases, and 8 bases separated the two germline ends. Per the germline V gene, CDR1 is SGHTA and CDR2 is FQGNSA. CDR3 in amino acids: CASSPASEQFF. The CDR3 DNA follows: TGTGCCAGCAGCCCAGCTAGTGAGCAGTTCTTC.

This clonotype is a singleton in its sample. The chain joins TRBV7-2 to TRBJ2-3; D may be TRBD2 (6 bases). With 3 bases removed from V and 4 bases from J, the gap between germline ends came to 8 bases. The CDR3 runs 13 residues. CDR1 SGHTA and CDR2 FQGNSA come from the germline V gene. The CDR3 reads CASSFTGADTQYF. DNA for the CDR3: TGTGCCAGCAGCTTCACGGGAGCAGATACGCAGTATTTT.

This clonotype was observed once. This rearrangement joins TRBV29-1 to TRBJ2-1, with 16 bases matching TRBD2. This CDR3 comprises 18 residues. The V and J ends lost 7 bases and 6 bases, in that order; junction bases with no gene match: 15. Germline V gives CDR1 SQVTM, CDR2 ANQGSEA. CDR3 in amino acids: CSARGTSGGALPSNEQFF. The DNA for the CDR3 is TGCAGCGCTAGGGGGACTAGCGGGGGGGCCTTACCGTCCAATGAGCAGTTCTTC.

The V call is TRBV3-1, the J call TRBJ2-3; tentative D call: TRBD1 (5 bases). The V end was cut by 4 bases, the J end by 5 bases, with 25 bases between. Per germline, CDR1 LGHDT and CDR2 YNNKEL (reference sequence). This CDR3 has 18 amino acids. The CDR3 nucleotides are TGTGCCAGCAGCCCCCCAAACGACAGATTACCTGATCGAGATACGCAGTATTTT. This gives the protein CASSPPNDRLPDRDTQYF.

CDR3 loop: CASRQIEGEQFF. The CDR3 DNA follows: TGTGCCAGCAGACAAATCGAGGGTGAGCAGTTCTTC. The J gene is TRBJ2-1, the V gene TRBV12-3 or TRBV12-4; possibly TRBD2 for D (5 bases). CDR3 length: 12 amino acids. Trimming cost V 6 bases and J 9 bases, with 12 bases left between them.

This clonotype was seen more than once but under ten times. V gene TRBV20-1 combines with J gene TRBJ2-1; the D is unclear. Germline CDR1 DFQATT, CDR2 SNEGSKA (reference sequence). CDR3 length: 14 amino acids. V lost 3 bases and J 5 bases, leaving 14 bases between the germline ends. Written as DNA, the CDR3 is TGCAGTGCTAGTGGCCAGCGCCGAAACAATGAGCAGTTCTTC. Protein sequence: CSASGQRRNNEQFF.

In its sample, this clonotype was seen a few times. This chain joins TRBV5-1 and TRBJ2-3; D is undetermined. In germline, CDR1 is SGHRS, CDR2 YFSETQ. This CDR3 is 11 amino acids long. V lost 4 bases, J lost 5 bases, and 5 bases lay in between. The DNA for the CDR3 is TGCGCCAGCAGCGCGCAAGATACGCAGTATTTT. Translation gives CASSAQDTQYF.

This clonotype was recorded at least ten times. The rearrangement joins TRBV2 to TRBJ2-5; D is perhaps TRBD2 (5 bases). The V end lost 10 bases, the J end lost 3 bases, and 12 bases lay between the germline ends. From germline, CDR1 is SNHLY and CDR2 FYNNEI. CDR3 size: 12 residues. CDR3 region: CATGREEETQYF. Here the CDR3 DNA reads TGTGCCACCGGCCGGGAAGAAGAGACCCAGTACTTC.

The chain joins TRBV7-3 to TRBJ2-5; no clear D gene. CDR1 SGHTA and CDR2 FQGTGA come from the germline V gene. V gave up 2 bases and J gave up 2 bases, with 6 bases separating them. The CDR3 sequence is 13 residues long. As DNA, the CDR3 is TGTGCCAGCAGCTTAGATAGACAAGAGACCCAGTACTTC. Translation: CASSLDRQETQYF.